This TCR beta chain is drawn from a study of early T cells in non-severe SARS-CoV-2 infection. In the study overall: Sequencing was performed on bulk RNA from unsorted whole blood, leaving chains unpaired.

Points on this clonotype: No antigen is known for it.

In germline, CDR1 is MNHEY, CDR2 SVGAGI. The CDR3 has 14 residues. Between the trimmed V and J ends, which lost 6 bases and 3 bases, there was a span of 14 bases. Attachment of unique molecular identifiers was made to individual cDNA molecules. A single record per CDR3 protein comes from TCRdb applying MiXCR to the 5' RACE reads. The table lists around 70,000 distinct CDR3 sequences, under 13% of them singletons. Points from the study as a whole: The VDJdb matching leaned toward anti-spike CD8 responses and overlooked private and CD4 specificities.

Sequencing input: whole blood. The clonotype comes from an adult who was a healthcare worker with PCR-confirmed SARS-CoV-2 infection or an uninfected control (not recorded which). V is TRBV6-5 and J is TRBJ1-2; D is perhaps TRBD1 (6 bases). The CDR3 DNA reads TGTGCCAGCAGACCGGGGGCGTGGGACTATGGCTACACCTTC. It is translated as CASRPGAWDYGYTF.